A selection of T cell receptor beta chains follows, all from one sample in a study of a mutant IDH1 vaccine in newly diagnosed glioma. These TCRs are of unknown antigen specificity. Produced via immunoSEQ multiplex PCR; TCRdb's table is partial and in-frame only. The profile covers 30,000 to 40,000 clones, with about four fifths appearing a single time and 24% taken by the ten largest. The source material was PBMCs, sampled from a glioma patient whose treatment included an IDH1 peptide vaccine. The receptors derive from a man aged 25-45 years with glioma. The CDR3 runs from the conserved cysteine through the conserved F or W. Each record gives: D gene, V gene, J gene, clone size, CDR3 protein, CDR3 DNA. The D gene is left open where the match is weak. Not every row has a clone size; where given, it reads once, few, many or a size class.

d_gene: NA; v_gene: TRBV19; j_gene: TRBJ1-4; abundance: few; CDR3aa: CASSIKTGLTGRLFF; CDR3nt: TGTGCCAGTAGTATCAAGACAGGACTAACGGGGAGACTGTTTTTT
d_gene: NA; v_gene: TRBV30; j_gene: TRBJ1-2; abundance: NA; CDR3aa: CAWSVSRENYGYTF; CDR3nt: TGTGCCTGGAGTGTATCGCGGGAGAACTATGGCTACACCTTC
d_gene: NA; v_gene: TRBV30; j_gene: TRBJ1-1; abundance: few; CDR3aa: CAWRGGRRNTEAFF; CDR3nt: TGTGCCTGGAGGGGAGGACGGAGGAACACTGAAGCTTTCTTT
d_gene: NA; v_gene: TRBV14; j_gene: TRBJ2-5; abundance: NA; CDR3aa: CASSQVMGGAVETQYF; CDR3nt: TGTGCCAGCAGCCAAGTCATGGGGGGCGCGGTAGAGACCCAGTACTTC
d_gene: NA; v_gene: TRBV5-1; j_gene: TRBJ1-1; abundance: NA; CDR3aa: CASSLAWTDNTEAFF; CDR3nt: TGCGCCAGCAGCTTGGCTTGGACAGATAACACTGAAGCTTTCTTT
d_gene: TRBD1; v_gene: TRBV4-1; j_gene: TRBJ1-1; abundance: NA; CDR3aa: CASSPMITDRTNTEAFF; CDR3nt: TGCGCCAGCAGCCCGATGATTACGGACAGGACGAACACTGAAGCTTTCTTT
d_gene: NA; v_gene: TRBV7-9; j_gene: TRBJ2-7; abundance: NA; CDR3aa: CASSLGRGAYEQYF; CDR3nt: TGTGCCAGCAGCTTAGGGCGCGGAGCCTACGAGCAGTACTTC
d_gene: NA; v_gene: TRBV2; j_gene: TRBJ2-2; abundance: NA; CDR3aa: CASSEAFPGELFF; CDR3nt: TGTGCCAGCAGTGAAGCTTTTCCCGGGGAGCTGTTTTTT
d_gene: TRBD2; v_gene: TRBV6-4; j_gene: TRBJ2-5; abundance: NA; CDR3aa: CASSPEGGETQYF; CDR3nt: TGTGCCAGCAGTCCGGAGGGAGGGGAGACCCAGTACTTC
d_gene: NA; v_gene: TRBV6-1; j_gene: TRBJ2-1; abundance: NA; CDR3aa: CASSARHLNEQFF; CDR3nt: TGTGCCAGCAGTGCGAGACACTTAAATGAGCAGTTCTTC
d_gene: TRBD2; v_gene: TRBV5-1; j_gene: TRBJ2-7; abundance: few; CDR3aa: CASSLETSGNYEQYF; CDR3nt: TGCGCCAGCAGCTTGGAAACTAGCGGGAACTACGAGCAGTACTTC
d_gene: TRBD1; v_gene: TRBV6-1; j_gene: TRBJ1-5; abundance: NA; CDR3aa: CASSGQGQRGQPQHF; CDR3nt: TGTGCCAGCAGTGGCCAGGGACAGCGGGGCCAGCCCCAGCATTTT
d_gene: TRBD1; v_gene: TRBV4-3; j_gene: TRBJ1-4; abundance: once; CDR3aa: CASSHWGAQGIEKLFF; CDR3nt: TGCGCCAGCAGCCACTGGGGGGCACAGGGGATTGAAAAACTGTTTTTT
d_gene: TRBD1; v_gene: TRBV11-2; j_gene: TRBJ1-1; abundance: NA; CDR3aa: CASSLTGGRETEAFF; CDR3nt: TGTGCCAGCAGCCTGACAGGGGGTAGGGAGACTGAAGCTTTCTTT
d_gene: NA; v_gene: TRBV29-1; j_gene: TRBJ2-7; abundance: NA; CDR3aa: CSGATVSYEQYF; CDR3nt: TGCAGCGGGGCGACAGTCTCCTACGAGCAGTACTTC
d_gene: NA; v_gene: TRBV5-1; j_gene: TRBJ2-7; abundance: NA; CDR3aa: CASSLGGGPNEQYF; CDR3nt: TGCGCCAGCAGCTTGGGGGGCGGACCTAACGAGCAGTACTTC
d_gene: NA; v_gene: TRBV6-1; j_gene: TRBJ2-3; abundance: NA; CDR3aa: CASSEILRQGTDTQYF; CDR3nt: TGTGCCAGCAGTGAAATTTTGAGACAGGGCACAGATACGCAGTATTTT
d_gene: NA; v_gene: TRBV2; j_gene: TRBJ1-2; abundance: NA; CDR3aa: CASSSRDPEAYGYTF; CDR3nt: TGTGCCAGCAGTTCCCGGGACCCCGAAGCCTATGGCTACACCTTC
d_gene: NA; v_gene: TRBV6-6; j_gene: TRBJ2-1; abundance: NA; CDR3aa: CASSFDTDAYNEQFF; CDR3nt: TGTGCCAGCAGTTTCGACACCGACGCCTACAATGAGCAGTTCTTC
d_gene: NA; v_gene: TRBV9; j_gene: TRBJ2-1; abundance: NA; CDR3aa: CASSGGLGYEQFF; CDR3nt: TGTGCCAGCAGCGGCGGACTGGGGTATGAGCAGTTCTTC
d_gene: NA; v_gene: TRBV5-1; j_gene: TRBJ1-2; abundance: once; CDR3aa: CASSLMGAESGGYTF; CDR3nt: TGCGCCAGCAGCTTGATGGGGGCGGAATCGGGAGGCTACACCTTC
d_gene: TRBD1; v_gene: TRBV27; j_gene: TRBJ1-2; abundance: NA; CDR3aa: CASSPTPQGQGAVSYGYTF; CDR3nt: TGTGCCAGCAGTCCGACCCCCCAAGGACAGGGGGCGGTTAGCTATGGCTACACCTTC